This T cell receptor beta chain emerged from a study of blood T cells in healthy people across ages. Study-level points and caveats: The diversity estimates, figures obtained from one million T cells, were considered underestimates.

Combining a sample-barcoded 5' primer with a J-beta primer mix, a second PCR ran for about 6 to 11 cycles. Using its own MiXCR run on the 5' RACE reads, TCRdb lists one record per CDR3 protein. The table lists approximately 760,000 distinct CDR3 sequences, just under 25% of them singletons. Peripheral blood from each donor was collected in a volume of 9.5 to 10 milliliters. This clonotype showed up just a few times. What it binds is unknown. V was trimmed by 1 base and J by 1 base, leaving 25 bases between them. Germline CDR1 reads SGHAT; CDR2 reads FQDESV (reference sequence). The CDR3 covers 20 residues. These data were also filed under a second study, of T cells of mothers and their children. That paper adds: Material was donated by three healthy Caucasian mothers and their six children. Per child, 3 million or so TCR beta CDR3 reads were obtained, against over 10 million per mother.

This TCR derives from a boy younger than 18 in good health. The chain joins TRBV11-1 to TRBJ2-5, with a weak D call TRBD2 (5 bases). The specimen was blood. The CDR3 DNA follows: TGTGCCAGCAGCTTAGACAATCTCTCGAGGATAGCGACGTTCCAAGAGACCCAGTACTTC. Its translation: CASSLDNLSRIATFQETQYF. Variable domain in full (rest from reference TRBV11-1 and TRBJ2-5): EAEVAQSPRYKITEKSQAVAFWCDPISGHATLYWYRQILGQGPELLVQFQDESVVDDSQLPKDRFSAERLKGVDSTLKIQPAELGDSAMYLCASSLDNLSRIATFQETQYFGPGTRLLVL.